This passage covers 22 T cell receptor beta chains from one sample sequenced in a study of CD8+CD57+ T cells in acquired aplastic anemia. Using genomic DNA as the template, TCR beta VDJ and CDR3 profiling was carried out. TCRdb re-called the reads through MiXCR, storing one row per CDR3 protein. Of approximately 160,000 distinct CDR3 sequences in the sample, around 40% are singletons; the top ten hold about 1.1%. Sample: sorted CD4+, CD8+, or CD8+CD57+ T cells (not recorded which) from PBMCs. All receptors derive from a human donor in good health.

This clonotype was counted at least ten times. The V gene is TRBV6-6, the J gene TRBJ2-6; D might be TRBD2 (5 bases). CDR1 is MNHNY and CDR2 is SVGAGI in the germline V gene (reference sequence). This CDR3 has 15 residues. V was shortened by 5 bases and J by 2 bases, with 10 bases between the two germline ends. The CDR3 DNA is TGTGCCAGCAGTCCCCGGGGTGCTGGGGCCAACGTCCTGACTTTC. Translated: CASSPRGAGANVLTF.

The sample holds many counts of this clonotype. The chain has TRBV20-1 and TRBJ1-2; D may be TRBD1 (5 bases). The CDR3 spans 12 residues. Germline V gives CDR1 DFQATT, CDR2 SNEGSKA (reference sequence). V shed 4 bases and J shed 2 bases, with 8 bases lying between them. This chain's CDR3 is CSAIRENYGYTF. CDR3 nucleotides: TGCAGTGCTATCAGGGAAAACTATGGCTACACCTTC.

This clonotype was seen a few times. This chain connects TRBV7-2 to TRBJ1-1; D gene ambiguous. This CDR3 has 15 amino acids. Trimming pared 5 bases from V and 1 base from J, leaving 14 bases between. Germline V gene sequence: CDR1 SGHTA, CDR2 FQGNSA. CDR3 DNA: TGTGCCAGCAGCCTCCCCTCGACGGGGAACACTGAAGCTTTCTTT. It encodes CASSLPSTGNTEAFF.

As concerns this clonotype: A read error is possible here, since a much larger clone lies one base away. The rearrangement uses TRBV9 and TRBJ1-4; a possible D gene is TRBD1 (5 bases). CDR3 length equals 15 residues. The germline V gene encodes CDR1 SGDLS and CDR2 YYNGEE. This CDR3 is CASSPTTVRNEKLLF. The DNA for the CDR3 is TGTGCCAGCAGCCCCACGACAGTTAGAAATGAAAAACTGCTTTTT.

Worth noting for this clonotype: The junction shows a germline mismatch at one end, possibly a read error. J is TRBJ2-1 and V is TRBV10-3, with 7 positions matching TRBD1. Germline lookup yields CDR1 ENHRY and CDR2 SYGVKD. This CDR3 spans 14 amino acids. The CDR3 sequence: CAISGQDAYNEQFF. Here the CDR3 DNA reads TGCGCCATCAGTGGACAGGACGCCTACAATGAGCAGTTCTTC.

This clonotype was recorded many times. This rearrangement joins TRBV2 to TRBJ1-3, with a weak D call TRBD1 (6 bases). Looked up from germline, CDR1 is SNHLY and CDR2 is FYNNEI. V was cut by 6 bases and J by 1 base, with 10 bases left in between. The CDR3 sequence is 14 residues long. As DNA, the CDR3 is TGTGCCAGCAGCGGGGGGGCTTCTGGAAACACCATATATTTT. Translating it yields CASSGGASGNTIYF.

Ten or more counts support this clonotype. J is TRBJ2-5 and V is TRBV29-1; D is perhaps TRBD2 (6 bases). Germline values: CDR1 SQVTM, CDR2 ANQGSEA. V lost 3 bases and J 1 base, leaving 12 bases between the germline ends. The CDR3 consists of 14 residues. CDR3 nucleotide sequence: TGCAGCGTTGAGCCGGGGGATGCCCAAGAGACCCAGTACTTC. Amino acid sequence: CSVEPGDAQETQYF.

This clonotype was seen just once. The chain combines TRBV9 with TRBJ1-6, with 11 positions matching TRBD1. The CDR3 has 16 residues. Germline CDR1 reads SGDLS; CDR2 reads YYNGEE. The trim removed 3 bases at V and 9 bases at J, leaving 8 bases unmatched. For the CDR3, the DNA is TGTGCCAGCAGCGCAAGGGGGACAGGGGGGACTTCACCCCTCCACTTT. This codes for CASSARGTGGTSPLHF.

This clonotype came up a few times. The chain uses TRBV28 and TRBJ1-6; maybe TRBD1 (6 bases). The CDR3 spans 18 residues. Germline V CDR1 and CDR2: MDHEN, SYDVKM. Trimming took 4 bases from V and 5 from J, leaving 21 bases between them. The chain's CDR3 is CASSSPTGSGYNNSPLHF. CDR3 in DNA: TGTGCCAGCAGTTCCCCCACAGGGTCGGGATATAATAATTCACCCCTCCACTTT.

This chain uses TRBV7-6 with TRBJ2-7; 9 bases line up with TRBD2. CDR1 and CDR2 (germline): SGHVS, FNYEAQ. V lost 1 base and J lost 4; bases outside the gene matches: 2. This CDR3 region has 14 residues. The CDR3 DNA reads TGTGCCAGCAGCTTAGTTAGCGGGGGATACGAGCAGTACTTC. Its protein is CASSLVSGGYEQYF.

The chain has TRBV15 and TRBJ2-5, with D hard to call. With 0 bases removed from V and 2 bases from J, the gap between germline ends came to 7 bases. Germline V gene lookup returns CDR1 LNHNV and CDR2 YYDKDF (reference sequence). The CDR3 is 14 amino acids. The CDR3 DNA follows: TGTGCCACCAGCAGAGAAGTAACTCAAGAGACCCAGTACTTC. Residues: CATSREVTQETQYF. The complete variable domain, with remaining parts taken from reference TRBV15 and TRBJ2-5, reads DAMVIQNPRYQVTQFGKPVTLSCSQTLNHNVMYWYQQKSSQAPKLLFHYYDKDFNNEADTPDNFQSRRPNTSFCFLDIRSPGLGDTAMYLCATSREVTQETQYFGPGTRLLVL.

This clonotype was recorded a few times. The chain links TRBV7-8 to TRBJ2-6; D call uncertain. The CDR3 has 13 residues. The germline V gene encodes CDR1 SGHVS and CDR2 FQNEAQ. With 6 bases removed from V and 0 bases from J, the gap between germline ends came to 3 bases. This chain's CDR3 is CASRSSGANVLTF. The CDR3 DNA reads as TGTGCCAGCAGGAGCTCTGGGGCCAACGTCCTGACTTTC. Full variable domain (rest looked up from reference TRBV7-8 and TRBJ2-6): GAGVSQSPRYKVAKRGQDVALRCDPISGHVSLFWYQQALGQGPEFLTYFQNEAQLDKSGLPSDRFFAERPEGSVSTLKIQRTQQEDSAVYLCASRSSGANVLTFGAGSRLTVL.

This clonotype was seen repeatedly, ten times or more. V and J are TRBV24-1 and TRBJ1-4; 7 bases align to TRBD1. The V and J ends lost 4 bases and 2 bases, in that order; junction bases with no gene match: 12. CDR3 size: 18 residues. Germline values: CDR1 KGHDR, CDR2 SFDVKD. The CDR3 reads CATSELLTGARTNEKLFF. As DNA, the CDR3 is TGTGCCACCAGTGAACTCCTCACAGGGGCGCGGACTAATGAAAAACTGTTTTTT.

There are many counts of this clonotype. Here the CDR3 DNA reads TGCGCCAGCAGCCGGGGACTAGCGGGATCCCCAGATACGCAGTATTTT. Translation gives CASSRGLAGSPDTQYF. The J gene is TRBJ2-3, the V gene TRBV4-3, with 13 bases aligning to TRBD2. CDR3 length: 16 amino acids. Per the germline V gene, CDR1 is LGHNA and CDR2 is YSLEER. V lost 4 bases, J lost 4 bases, and 5 bases stayed unmatched.

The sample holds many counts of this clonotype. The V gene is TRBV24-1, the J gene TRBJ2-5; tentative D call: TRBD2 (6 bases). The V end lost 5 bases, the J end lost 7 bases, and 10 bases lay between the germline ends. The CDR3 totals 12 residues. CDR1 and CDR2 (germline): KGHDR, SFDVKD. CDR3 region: CATSGDSRTQYF. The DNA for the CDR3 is TGTGCCACCAGTGGGGACTCGCGGACCCAGTACTTC.

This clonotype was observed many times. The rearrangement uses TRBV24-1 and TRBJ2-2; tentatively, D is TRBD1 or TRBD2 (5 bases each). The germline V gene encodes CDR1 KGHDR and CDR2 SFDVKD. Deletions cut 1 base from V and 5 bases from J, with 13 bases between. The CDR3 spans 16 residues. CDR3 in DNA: TGTGCCACCAGTGATTTAGTCCGGGGCCGGACCGGGGAGCTGTTTTTT. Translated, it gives CATSDLVRGRTGELFF.

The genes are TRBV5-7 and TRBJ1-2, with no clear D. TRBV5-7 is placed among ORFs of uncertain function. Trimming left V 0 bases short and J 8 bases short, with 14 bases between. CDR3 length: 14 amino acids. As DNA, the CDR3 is TGTGCCAGCAGCTTGGCGGGTAGGAGGGAGGGCTACACCTTC. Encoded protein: CASSLAGRREGYTF.

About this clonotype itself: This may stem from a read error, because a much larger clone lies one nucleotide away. The CDR3 loop reads CASRNGQTTYDQYF. The CDR3 DNA follows: TGTGCCAGCAGGAACGGACAGACAACCTACGACCAGTACTTC. V and J are TRBV6-1 and TRBJ2-7; weak D call: TRBD1 (6 bases). This CDR3 has 14 amino acids. CDR1 and CDR2 from the germline V gene are MNHNS and SASEGT.

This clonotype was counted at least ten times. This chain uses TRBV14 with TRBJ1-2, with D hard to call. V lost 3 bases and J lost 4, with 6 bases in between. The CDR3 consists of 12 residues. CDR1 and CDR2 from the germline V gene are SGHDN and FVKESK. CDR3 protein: CASSQPSYGYTF. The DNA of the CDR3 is TGTGCCAGCAGCCAGCCCAGCTATGGCTACACCTTC.

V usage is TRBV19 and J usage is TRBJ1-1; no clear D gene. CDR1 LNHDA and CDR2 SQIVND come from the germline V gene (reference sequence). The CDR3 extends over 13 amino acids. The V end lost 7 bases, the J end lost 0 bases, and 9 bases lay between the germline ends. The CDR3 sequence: CASMGKVNTEAFF. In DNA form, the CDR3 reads TGTGCCAGTATGGGGAAAGTGAACACTGAAGCTTTCTTT.

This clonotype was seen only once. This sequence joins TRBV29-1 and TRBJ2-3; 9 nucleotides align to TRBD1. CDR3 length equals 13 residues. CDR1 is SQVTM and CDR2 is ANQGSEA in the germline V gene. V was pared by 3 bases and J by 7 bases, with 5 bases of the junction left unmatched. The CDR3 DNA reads TGCAGCGTTGAGGGACAGGGCAGTAATACGCAGTATTTT. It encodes CSVEGQGSNTQYF.

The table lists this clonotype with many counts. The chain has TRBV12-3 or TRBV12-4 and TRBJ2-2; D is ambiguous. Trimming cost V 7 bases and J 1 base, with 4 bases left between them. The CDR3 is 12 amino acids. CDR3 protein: CASTENTGELFF. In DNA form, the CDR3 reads TGTGCCAGCACCGAGAACACCGGGGAGCTGTTTTTT.